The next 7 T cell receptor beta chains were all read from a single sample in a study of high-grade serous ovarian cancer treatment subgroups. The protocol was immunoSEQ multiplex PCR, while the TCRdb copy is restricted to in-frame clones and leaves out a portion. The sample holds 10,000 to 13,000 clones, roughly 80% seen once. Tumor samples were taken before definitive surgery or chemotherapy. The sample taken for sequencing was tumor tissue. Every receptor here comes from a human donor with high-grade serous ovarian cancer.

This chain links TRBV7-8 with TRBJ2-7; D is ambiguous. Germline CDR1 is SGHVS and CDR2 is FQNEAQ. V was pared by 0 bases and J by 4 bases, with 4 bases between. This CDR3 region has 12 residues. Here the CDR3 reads CASSLAQYEQYF. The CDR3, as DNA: TGTGCCAGCAGCTTAGCGCAGTACGAGCAGTACTTC.

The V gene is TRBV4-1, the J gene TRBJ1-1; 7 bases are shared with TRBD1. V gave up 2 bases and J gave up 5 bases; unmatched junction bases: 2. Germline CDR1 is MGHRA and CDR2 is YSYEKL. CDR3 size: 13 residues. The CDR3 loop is CASSQSTGTEAFF. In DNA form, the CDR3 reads TGCGCCAGCAGCCAATCGACAGGGACTGAAGCTTTCTTT.

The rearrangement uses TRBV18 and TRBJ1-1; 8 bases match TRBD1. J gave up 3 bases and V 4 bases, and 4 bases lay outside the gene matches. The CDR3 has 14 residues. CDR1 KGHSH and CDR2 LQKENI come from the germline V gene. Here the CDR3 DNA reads TGTGCCAGCTCACGAACAGGGGGGGACACTGAAGCTTTCTTT. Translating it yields CASSRTGGDTEAFF.

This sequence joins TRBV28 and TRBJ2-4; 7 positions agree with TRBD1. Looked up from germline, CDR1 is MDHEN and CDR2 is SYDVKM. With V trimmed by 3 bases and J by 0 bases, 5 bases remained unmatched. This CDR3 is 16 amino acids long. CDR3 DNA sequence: TGTGCCAGCAGTTTCGGGACAGCCTTAGCCAAAAACATTCAGTACTTC. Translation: CASSFGTALAKNIQYF.

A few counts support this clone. The CDR3, as DNA: TGTGCCAGCAGTTTATACGAGGGGTTGGGACTACATGGTAGGGAGACCCAGTACTTC. This gives the protein CASSLYEGLGLHGRETQYF. The V gene is TRBV2, the J gene TRBJ2-5, with 7 bases lining up with TRBD2. This CDR3 contains 19 residues. Unmatched junction bases numbered 23, after V lost 5 bases and J lost 5 bases. Germline V CDR1 and CDR2: SNHLY, FYNNEI.

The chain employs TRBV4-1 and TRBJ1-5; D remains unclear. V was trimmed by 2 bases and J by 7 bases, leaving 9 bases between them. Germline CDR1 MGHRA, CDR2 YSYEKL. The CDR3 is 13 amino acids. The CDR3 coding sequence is TGCGCCAGCAGCCAATTTCATGAACAGCCCCAGCATTTT. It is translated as CASSQFHEQPQHF.

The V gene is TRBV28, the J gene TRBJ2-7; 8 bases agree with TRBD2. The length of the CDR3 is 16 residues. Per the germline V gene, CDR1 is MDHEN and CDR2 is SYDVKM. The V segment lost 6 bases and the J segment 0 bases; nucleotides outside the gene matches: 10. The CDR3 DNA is TGTGCCAGCAGCCAAGGGGCTAGCGGGTACTCCTACGAGCAGTACTTC. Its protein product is CASSQGASGYSYEQYF.